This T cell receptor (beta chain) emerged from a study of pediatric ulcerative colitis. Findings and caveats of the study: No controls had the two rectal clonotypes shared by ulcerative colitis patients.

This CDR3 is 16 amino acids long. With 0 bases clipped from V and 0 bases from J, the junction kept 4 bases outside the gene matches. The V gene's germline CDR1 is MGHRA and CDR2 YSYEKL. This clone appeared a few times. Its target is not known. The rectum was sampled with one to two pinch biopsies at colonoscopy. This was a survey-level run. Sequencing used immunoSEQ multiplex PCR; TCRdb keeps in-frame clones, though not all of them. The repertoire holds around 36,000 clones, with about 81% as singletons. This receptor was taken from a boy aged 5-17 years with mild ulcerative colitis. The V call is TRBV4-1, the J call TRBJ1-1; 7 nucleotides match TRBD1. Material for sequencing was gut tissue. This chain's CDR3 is CASSQDRTGLNTEAFF. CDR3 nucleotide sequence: TGCGCCAGCAGCCAAGATAGGACAGGTTTGAACACTGAAGCTTTCTTT.